The table lists the clone carrying this T cell receptor (beta chain) with a count of one. The sample belongs to a study of PD-L1 blockade in urothelial cancer. Study summary: Atezolizumab 1,200 mg was given intravenously every 3 weeks, starting 2014. Males with bladder-origin urothelial cancer constituted about 85% of the roughly 30 patients. Per blood sample, T cells had a median of roughly 150,000.

PCRs were each spiked with synthetic TCR analog templates. The protocol was immunoSEQ multiplex PCR, while the TCRdb copy is restricted to in-frame clones and leaves out a portion. In the table there are more than 45,000 clones, around 80% of which are singletons. The trim removed 4 bases at V and 3 bases at J, leaving 2 bases unmatched. This CDR3 contains 13 residues. CDR1 MNHNY and CDR2 SVGAGI come from the germline V gene (reference sequence). This chain connects TRBV6-6 to TRBJ1-1; 7 bases align to TRBD1. The clonotype comes from a man in his 70s with urothelial cancer. The sequencing used PBMCs, collected around atezolizumab (anti-PD-L1) treatment. In DNA form, the CDR3 reads TGTGCCAGCAGTTTCACAGGGGACACTGAAGCTTTCTTT. Protein sequence: CASSFTGDTEAFF.